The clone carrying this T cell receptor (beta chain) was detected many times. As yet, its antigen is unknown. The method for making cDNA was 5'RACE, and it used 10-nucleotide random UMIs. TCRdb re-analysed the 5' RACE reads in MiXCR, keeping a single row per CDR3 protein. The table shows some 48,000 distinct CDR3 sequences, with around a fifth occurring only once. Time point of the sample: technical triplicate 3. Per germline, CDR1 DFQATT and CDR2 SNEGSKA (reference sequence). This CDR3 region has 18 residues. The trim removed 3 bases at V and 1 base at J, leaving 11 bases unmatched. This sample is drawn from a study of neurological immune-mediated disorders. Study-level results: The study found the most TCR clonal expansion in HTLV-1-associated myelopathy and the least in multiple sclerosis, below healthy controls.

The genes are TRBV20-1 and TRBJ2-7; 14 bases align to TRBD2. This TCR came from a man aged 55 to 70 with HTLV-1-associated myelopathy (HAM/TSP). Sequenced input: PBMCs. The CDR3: CSARGTSGRAPGSYEQYF. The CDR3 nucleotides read TGCAGTGCTAGGGGGACTAGCGGGAGAGCTCCCGGGTCCTACGAGCAGTACTTC.